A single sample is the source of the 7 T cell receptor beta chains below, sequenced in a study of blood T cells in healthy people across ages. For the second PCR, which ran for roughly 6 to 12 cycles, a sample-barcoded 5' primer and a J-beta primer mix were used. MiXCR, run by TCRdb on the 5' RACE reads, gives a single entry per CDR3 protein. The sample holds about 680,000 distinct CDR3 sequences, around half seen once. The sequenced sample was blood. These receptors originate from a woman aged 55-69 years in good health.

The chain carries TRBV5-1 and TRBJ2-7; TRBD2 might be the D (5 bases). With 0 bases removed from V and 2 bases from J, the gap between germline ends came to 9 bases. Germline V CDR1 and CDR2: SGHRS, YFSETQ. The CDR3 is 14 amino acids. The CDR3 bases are TGCGCCAGCAGCTTGGGTGTGCGGGCCTACGAGCAGTACTTC. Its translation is CASSLGVRAYEQYF.

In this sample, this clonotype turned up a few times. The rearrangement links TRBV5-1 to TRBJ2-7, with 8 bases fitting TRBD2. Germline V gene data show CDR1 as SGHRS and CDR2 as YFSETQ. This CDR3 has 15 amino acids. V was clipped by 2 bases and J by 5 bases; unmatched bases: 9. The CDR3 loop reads CASSFGAGDVDEQYF. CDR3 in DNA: TGCGCCAGCAGCTTTGGAGCGGGAGACGTCGACGAGCAGTACTTC.

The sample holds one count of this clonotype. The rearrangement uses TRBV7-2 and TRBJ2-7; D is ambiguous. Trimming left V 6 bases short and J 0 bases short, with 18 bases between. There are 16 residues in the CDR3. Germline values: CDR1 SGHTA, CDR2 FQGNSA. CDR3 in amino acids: CASREDLAASSYEQYF. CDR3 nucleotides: TGTGCCAGCAGAGAAGATCTGGCAGCTAGCTCCTACGAGCAGTACTTC.

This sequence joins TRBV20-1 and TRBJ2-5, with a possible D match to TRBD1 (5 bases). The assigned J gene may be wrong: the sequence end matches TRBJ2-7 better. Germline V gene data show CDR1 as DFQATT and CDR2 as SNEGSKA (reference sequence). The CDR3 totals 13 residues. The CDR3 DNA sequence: TGCAGTGCTCCGAAACAACAGGCCCACGAGCAGTACTTC. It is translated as CSAPKQQAHEQYF.

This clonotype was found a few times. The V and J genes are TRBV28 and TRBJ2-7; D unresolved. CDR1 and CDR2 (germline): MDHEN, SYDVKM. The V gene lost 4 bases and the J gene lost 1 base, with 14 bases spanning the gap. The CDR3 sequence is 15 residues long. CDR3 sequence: CASSSPPRLSYEQYF. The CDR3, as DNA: TGTGCCAGCAGTTCCCCCCCAAGGCTTTCCTACGAGCAGTACTTC.

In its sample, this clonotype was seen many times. CDR3 sequence (DNA): TGTGCCAGCAGCCCGAGCGGGAGAGAGCAGTTCTTC. This codes for CASSPSGREQFF. The chain uses TRBV4-2 and TRBJ2-1; 8 bases map to TRBD2. J lost 10 bases, V lost 4 bases, and 3 bases had no gene match. This CDR3 is 12 amino acids long. From germline, CDR1 is LGHNA and CDR2 YNFKEQ.

The CDR3 region is CASSLAHWTGDYEQYF. In DNA, the CDR3 is TGTGCCAGCAGCTTAGCGCACTGGACAGGGGATTACGAGCAGTACTTC. J is TRBJ2-7 and V is TRBV7-9, with 9 nucleotides matching TRBD1. V trimming: 0 bases; J trimming: 4 bases; junction bases outside the gene matches: 7. Germline V gene sequence: CDR1 SEHNR, CDR2 FQNEAQ (reference sequence). The CDR3 length is 16 residues.